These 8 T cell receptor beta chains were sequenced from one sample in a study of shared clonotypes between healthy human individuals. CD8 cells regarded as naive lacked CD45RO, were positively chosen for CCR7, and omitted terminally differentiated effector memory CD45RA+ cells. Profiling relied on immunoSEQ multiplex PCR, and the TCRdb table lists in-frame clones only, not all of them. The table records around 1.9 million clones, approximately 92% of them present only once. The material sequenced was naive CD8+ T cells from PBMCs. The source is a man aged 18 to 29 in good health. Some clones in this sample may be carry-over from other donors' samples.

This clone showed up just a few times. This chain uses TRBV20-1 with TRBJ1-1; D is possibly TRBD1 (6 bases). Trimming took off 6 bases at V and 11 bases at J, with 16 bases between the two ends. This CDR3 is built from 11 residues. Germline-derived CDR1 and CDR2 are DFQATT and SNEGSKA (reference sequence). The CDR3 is CSADYREYAFF. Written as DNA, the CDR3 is TGCAGTGCCGATTACAGGGAGTACGCTTTCTTT.

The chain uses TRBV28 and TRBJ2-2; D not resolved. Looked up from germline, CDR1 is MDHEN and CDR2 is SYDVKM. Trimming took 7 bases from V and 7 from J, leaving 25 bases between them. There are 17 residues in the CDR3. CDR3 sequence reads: CASIDGNTNQWGGELFF. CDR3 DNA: TGTGCCAGCATTGATGGGAACACTAATCAATGGGGCGGGGAGCTGTTTTTT. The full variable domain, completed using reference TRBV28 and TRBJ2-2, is DVKVTQSSRYLVKRTGEKVFLECVQDMDHENMFWYRQDPGLGLRLIYFSYDVKMKEKGDIPEGYSVSREKKERFSLILESASTNQTSMYLCASIDGNTNQWGGELFFGEGSRLTVL.

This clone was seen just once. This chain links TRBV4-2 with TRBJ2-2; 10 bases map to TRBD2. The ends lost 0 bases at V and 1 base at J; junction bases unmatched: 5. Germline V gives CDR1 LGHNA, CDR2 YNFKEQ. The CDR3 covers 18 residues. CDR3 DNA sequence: TGTGCCAGCAGCCAAGATGTGGCTAGCGGGAGGAACACCGGGGAGCTGTTTTTT. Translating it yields CASSQDVASGRNTGELFF.

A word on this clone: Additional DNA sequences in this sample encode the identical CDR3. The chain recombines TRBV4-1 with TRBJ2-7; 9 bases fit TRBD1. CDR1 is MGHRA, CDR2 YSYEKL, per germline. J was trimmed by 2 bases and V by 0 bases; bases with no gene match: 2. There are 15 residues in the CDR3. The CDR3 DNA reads TGCGCCAGCAGCCAAGAGGGACAGGGACCCTACGAGCAGTACTTC. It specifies CASSQEGQGPYEQYF.

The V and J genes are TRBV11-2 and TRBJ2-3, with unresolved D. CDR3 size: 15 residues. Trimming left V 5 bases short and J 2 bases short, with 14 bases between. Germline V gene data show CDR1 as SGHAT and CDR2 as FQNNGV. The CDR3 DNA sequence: TGTGCCAGCAGCCCACGCTTGGACCCCACAGATACGCAGTATTTT. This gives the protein CASSPRLDPTDTQYF.

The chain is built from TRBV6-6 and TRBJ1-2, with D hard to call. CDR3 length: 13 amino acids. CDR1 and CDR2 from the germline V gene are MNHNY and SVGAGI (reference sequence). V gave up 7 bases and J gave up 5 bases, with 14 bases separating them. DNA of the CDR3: TGTGCCAGCAACGAACGTGACACATATGGCTACACCTTC. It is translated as CASNERDTYGYTF.

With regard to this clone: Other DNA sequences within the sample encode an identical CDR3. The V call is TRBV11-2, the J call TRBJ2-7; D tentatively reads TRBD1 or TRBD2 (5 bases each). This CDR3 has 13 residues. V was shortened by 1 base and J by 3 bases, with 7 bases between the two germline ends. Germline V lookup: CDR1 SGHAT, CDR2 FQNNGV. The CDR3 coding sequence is TGTGCCAGCAGCTTAGCGGGGCACTACGAGCAGTACTTC. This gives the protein CASSLAGHYEQYF. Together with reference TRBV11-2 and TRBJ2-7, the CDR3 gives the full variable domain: EAGVAQSPRYKIIEKRQSVAFWCNPISGHATLYWYQQILGQGPKLLIQFQNNGVVDDSQLPKDRFSAERLKGVDSTLKIQPAKLEDSAVYLCASSLAGHYEQYFGPGTRLTVT.

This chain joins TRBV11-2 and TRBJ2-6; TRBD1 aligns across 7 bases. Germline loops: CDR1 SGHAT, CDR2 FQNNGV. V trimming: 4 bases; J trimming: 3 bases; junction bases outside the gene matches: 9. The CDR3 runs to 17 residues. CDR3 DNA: TGTGCCAGCAGCTCCACCAAGACAGGGCGTGGGGCCAACGTCCTGACTTTC. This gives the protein CASSSTKTGRGANVLTF.